Listed below are T cell receptor beta chains from one sample, sequenced in a study of blood T cell repertoires in COVID-19. Sequenced by immunoSEQ multiplex PCR; TCRdb stores in-frame clones only, minus some. The repertoire holds around 100,000 clones, with under 80% as singletons. The sample was peripheral blood. The receptors stem from a man between 65 and 80 years old with active or convalescent COVID-19. CDR3s include the opening cysteine and the closing phenylalanine or tryptophan. The order of the fields is J gene, D gene, CDR3 length, V gene, clone size, CDR3 DNA, CDR3 protein. D genes are given only for firm matches. Size is stated for part of the rows, as once, few or many counts, or as a class when the clone is expanded.

>TRBJ2-3|.|16|TRBV21-1|few
TGTGCCAGCAGCTCCTCGGGACAGAATATGACAGATACGCAGTATTTT
CASSSSGQNMTDTQYF
>TRBJ2-1|TRBD2|19|TRBV5-1|.
TGCGCCAGCAGCCCGCCGGGCAAGCGGGGGGCTAGCTCCTACAATGAGCAGTTCTTC
CASSPPGKRGASSYNEQFF
>TRBJ2-7|TRBD2|18|TRBV5-1|many
TGCGCCCGCCGCGGGCGGGGGGCGGGCGGGCCGAGCTCCTACGAGCAGTACTTC
CARRGRGAGGPSSYEQYF
>TRBJ2-7|.|17|TRBV30|.
TGTGCCTGGATTTTTGCAGCGGCCGCACAAAGGTCCTACGAGCAGTACTTC
CAWIFAAAAQRSYEQYF
>TRBJ1-2|TRBD1|17|TRBV11-2|.
TGTGCCAGCAGCCCATCCGGGACAGGGGGCTGGAAGTTTGGCTACACCTTC
CASSPSGTGGWKFGYTF
>TRBJ2-1|TRBD1|16|TRBV5-3|.
TGTGCCAGAAGCAGGACAGGGAAGGTTGGTGTAAATGAGCAGTTCTTC
CARSRTGKVGVNEQFF
>TRBJ1-1|.|15|TRBV9|.
TGTGCCAGCAGCGCCACAGGGCTCTCGAACACTGAAGCTTTCTTT
CASSATGLSNTEAFF
>TRBJ2-7|.|14|TRBV21-1|.
TGTGCCAGCAGCAAGGTACAGGGCGTGGACGAGCAGTACTTC
CASSKVQGVDEQYF
>TRBJ1-6|.|13|TRBV14|.
TGTGCCAGCAGCCAGTCTTGGCCTTCACCCCTCCACTTT
CASSQSWPSPLHF
>TRBJ1-4|.|14|TRBV13|few
TGTGCCAGCAGCTTACCAGGGGAAAATGAAAAACTGTTTTTT
CASSLPGENEKLFF
>TRBJ1-5|.|11|TRBV28|few
TGTGCCAGCAATTCCCGGGGGCCCCAGCATTTT
CASNSRGPQHF
>TRBJ2-1|.|15|TRBV18|.
TGTGCCAGCTCACCGAGACTAGACCCTACCAATGAGCAGTTCTTC
CASSPRLDPTNEQFF
>TRBJ2-3|TRBD1|18|TRBV7-3|.
TGTGCCAGCAGCTTACGGCCCAGACAGGGGGAGAACACAGATACGCAGTATTTT
CASSLRPRQGENTDTQYF
>TRBJ1-6|.|19|TRBV6-1|.
TGTGCCAGCAGTGAATTCGAGGAAGGCAGTTCCTCCTATAATTCACCCCTCCACTTT
CASSEFEEGSSSYNSPLHF
>TRBJ2-7|.|15|TRBV6-5|.
TGTGCCAGCAGGATCAGGGGTGTGGTAGGCTACGAGCAGTACTTC
CASRIRGVVGYEQYF
>TRBJ1-1|.|13|TRBV19|.
TGTGCCAGTAGTAAAAACGGGAACACTGAAGCTTTCTTT
CASSKNGNTEAFF
>TRBJ1-3|TRBD1|17|TRBV18|.
TGTGCCAGCTCGGGATCCGGGACAGGATTTTACGGAAACACCATATATTTT
CASSGSGTGFYGNTIYF
>TRBJ2-2|TRBD1|17|TRBV6-2/TRBV6-3|.
TGTGCCAGCAGTTACTCCTCGACAGGGGGCTTTTCCGGGGAGCTGTTTTTT
CASSYSSTGGFSGELFF
>TRBJ2-7|.|17|TRBV6-1|.
TGTGCCAGCAGTGAAGCGACCCTGGGCAGGGGAAGCTACGAGCAGTACTTC
CASSEATLGRGSYEQYF
>TRBJ1-5|TRBD1|15|TRBV2|.
TGTGCCAGCAGGGTGGACAGGGGGGGCAATCAGCCCCAGCATTTT
CASRVDRGGNQPQHF
>TRBJ1-1|.|13|TRBV7-9|.
TGTGCCAGCAGCAAGCAGGGGCGGACTGAAGCTTTCTTT
CASSKQGRTEAFF
>TRBJ2-1|TRBD2|15|TRBV19|.
TGTGCCAGTAGTGCTACTAGCGGGAGATACAATGAGCAGTTCTTC
CASSATSGRYNEQFF
>TRBJ2-6|.|16|TRBV28|.
TGTGCCAGCAGACCTCCGGGACTCTCTGGGGCCAACGTCCTGACTTTC
CASRPPGLSGANVLTF
>TRBJ1-3|TRBD1|18|TRBV9|.
TGTGCCAGCAGCGCCCGGGGGACAGGGGGCCACTCTGGAAACACCATATATTTT
CASSARGTGGHSGNTIYF
>TRBJ1-3|TRBD1|16|TRBV19|.
TGTGCCAGTAGCTTTGGGACAGGGAGTTCAGGAAACACCATATATTTT
CASSFGTGSSGNTIYF
>TRBJ2-1|TRBD2|16|TRBV30|.
TGTGCCTGGAGTAAAATAGCGGGAGGCTCCTACAATGAGCAGTTCTTC
CAWSKIAGGSYNEQFF
>TRBJ1-2|.|14|TRBV19|.
TGTGCCAGTAGTACCTCTGACAGGTCCGCTGGCTACACCTTC
CASSTSDRSAGYTF
>TRBJ2-7|.|14|TRBV21-1|.
TGTGCCAGCAGTCCGGCCGCCGGGTGCTACGAGCAGTACTTC
CASSPAAGCYEQYF
>TRBJ2-7|.|12|TRBV29-1|.
TGCAGCTTCAAGGGGTCGTCCGACGAGCAGTACTTC
CSFKGSSDEQYF
>TRBJ1-1|.|11|TRBV24-1|.
TGTGCCACTGCGACAGGATTTGAAGCTTTCTTT
CATATGFEAFF
>TRBJ2-5|.|16|TRBV30|.
TGTGCCTGGAGTGTACAGGAGGGAGGAGTCGGAGAGACCCAGTACTTC
CAWSVQEGGVGETQYF
>TRBJ2-3|TRBD2|17|TRBV24-1|.
TGTGCCACCAGTGATGGGACTAGCGGACCAGAGACAGATACGCAGTATTTT
CATSDGTSGPETDTQYF
>TRBJ1-1|TRBD1|18|TRBV13|once
TGTGCCAGCAGCTTGGCCGGGACAGGGTATCTCGTGAACACTGAAGCTTTCTTT
CASSLAGTGYLVNTEAFF
>TRBJ1-3|.|16|TRBV5-1|.
TGCGCCAGCAGCTTGCGGGGGGCCAACTCTGGAAACACCATATATTTT
CASSLRGANSGNTIYF
>TRBJ1-3|TRBD1|17|TRBV5-1|few
TGCGCCAGCAGCCCAGGACAGGGGGCTTTGACGGGAAACACCATATATTTT
CASSPGQGALTGNTIYF